This TCR beta chain was documented in a study of sequential checkpoint blockade in melanoma (dated by TCRdb to about 2019). About the full investigation: In a 1:1 randomization, patients received either first-line nivolumab then ipilimumab (arm A) or ipilimumab then nivolumab (arm B). Maintenance nivolumab came after both trial sequences.

The immunoSEQ Assay was used to immunosequence TCRbeta CDR3 regions from genomic DNA. Genomic DNA was amplified by bias-controlled multiplex PCR before high-throughput sequencing. Regarding the original processing steps: To quantify the absolute abundance of each unique TCRbeta CDR3 region, the sequences were collapsed and filtered. Clonality, defined as 1 minus Pielou's evenness, was calculated using productive rearrangements only. A previously published method was used to identify clones whose frequencies were significantly greater in on-treatment samples than in baseline samples. Not all clones reach the TCRdb copy of this immuneACCESS table, which keeps in-frame sequences only. Checked studies attribute under half of the gap to unresolved V genes and leave the rest unexplained. V, J and clone size are taken as reported in that table, and D and trimming were inferred from the DNA itself. The sample table shows 25,000 to 35,000 clones, and more than 60% are seen once. Together, the top ten hold about a fifth of the sample.

Results and caveats for the whole study, not just this receptor: Validation of the response-prediction model combining TCR metrics and mutation burden is needed in larger, independent patient cohorts.

Trimming takes 3 bases from V and 6 bases from J, and the germline ends sit 4 bases apart. From the cysteine through the phenylalanine, the CDR3 covers 11 amino acids. Only the CDR3 DNA is retained, 33 bases long and in frame from the first base. As encoded in the germline V gene (reference sequence), CDR1 is SGHAT while CDR2 is FQDESV. The treatment or condition tag for this specimen amounts to: randomized to nivolumab then ipilimumab (arm A) or the reverse (arm B). None of the patients in the trial had previously been given DNA-damaging chemotherapy. Live CD3+CD8+ cells negative for CD19 and CD56 were sorted from thawed PBMCs on a FACS Aria II flow cytometer. CheckMate 064, a randomized, open-label phase II trial of sequential checkpoint blockade, was the source of the samples, all of which came from patients with melanoma. Peripheral blood mononuclear cells were obtained through leukapheresis, purified using Ficoll-Paque, and frozen in human serum containing roughly 10% DMSO. Right after sorting, the blood CD3+CD8+ cells were verified to be >95% pure, and DNA extraction followed.

In the case of this clone: The specificity of this receptor is unknown. No much larger clonotype is one base removed from it; base qualities were not supplied.

The chain joins TRBV11-1 to TRBJ2-3, with no reliable assignment of the D segment. The clonotype originates from a human donor with melanoma. The sample in question was CD8+ T cells sorted from blood (inferred from file names), obtained from a patient given nivolumab and ipilimumab in sequence. The CDR3 amino acid sequence is: CASSFADTQYF. Read as DNA, the sequence is TGTGCCAGCAGCTTCGCGGATACGCAGTATTTT.